The 10 T cell receptor beta chains below were found in one sample sequenced in a study of blood T cell repertoires in COVID-19. TCRdb's copy holds only in-frame clones and misses some; the assay was immunoSEQ multiplex PCR. The data hold around 300,000 clones, with 88% observed a single time. Sequences were obtained from PBMCs or T cells enriched from blood (not recorded which). These receptors all come from a man aged 25 to 40 who had recovered from COVID-19.

This chain connects TRBV19 to TRBJ1-2, with 8 bases lining up with TRBD1. There are 15 residues in the CDR3. The trim removed 6 bases at V and 4 bases at J, leaving 10 bases unmatched. Germline CDR1 reads LNHDA; CDR2 reads SQIVND (reference sequence). The CDR3 sequence: CASRDWTGTLYGYTF. For the CDR3, the DNA is TGTGCCAGTAGGGACTGGACAGGGACCCTCTATGGCTACACCTTC.

This rearrangement joins TRBV7-9 to TRBJ2-7; 9 bases are shared with TRBD1. The CDR3 is 16 amino acids. Germline V gene sequence: CDR1 SEHNR, CDR2 FQNEAQ (reference sequence). The junction had 6 bases not matched to a gene; V was cut back by 1 base and J by 2 bases. The CDR3 protein is CASSLVGTGIPYEQYF. The CDR3 coding sequence is TGTGCCAGCAGCTTAGTGGGGACAGGGATTCCCTACGAGCAGTACTTC.

The gene calls are TRBV24-1 and TRBJ2-1; TRBD1 matches 8 bases. J was trimmed by 9 bases and V by 4 bases; bases with no gene match: 4. This CDR3 has 13 residues. The germline gives CDR1 KGHDR, CDR2 SFDVKD. The CDR3 DNA reads TGTGCCACCAGTGAGCGGACAGGGAGTGAGCAGTTCTTC. This sequence encodes CATSERTGSEQFF.

Ten or more counts support this clone. The chain uses TRBV4-1 and TRBJ2-3; 8 nucleotides agree with TRBD2. Trimming removed 3 bases from V and 11 bases from J; junction bases left unmatched: 13. The CDR3 is made up of 15 amino acids. From germline, CDR1 is MGHRA and CDR2 YSYEKL. CDR3 nucleotides: TGCGCCAGCAGCCATACCGTGACTAGCGTCGGGGAGCAGTATTTT. This gives the protein CASSHTVTSVGEQYF.

A single count supports this clone. CDR3 DNA sequence: TGTGCCACCAGTGGACAGTATGGCTACACCTTC. Protein sequence: CATSGQYGYTF. The chain links TRBV24-1 to TRBJ1-2; a weak D match, TRBD1 (5 bases). The CDR3 sequence is 11 residues long. Trimming removed 5 bases from V and 5 bases from J, with 5 bases in between. The germline CDR1 and CDR2 sequences are KGHDR and SFDVKD.

V is TRBV3-1 (or the pseudogene TRBV3-2) and J is TRBJ2-2, with D maybe TRBD2 (5 bases). Trimming removed 8 bases from V and 5 bases from J, with 12 bases in between. Germline V gene data show CDR1 as LGHDT and CDR2 as YNNKEL (reference sequence). CDR3 length: 13 residues. For the CDR3, the DNA is TGTGCCAGCTGGCGGAGCGGAACCGGGGAGCTGTTTTTT. It codes for CASWRSGTGELFF.

V and J are TRBV5-1 and TRBJ1-3; 8 bases line up with TRBD1. The CDR3 covers 18 residues. CDR1 is SGHRS and CDR2 is YFSETQ in the germline V gene. With 0 bases clipped from V and 0 bases from J, the junction kept 8 bases outside the gene matches. DNA of the CDR3: TGCGCCAGCAGCTTGGTTACAGGGGGTTCCCTCTCTGGAAACACCATATATTTT. Its translation is CASSLVTGGSLSGNTIYF.

The chain has TRBV5-6 and TRBJ2-3; TRBD1 matches 7 bases. The ends lost 0 bases at V and 4 bases at J; junction bases unmatched: 5. The germline gives CDR1 SGHDT, CDR2 YYEEEE. The CDR3 has 15 amino acids. CDR3 amino acids: CASSLGQGFSDTQYF. The CDR3 nucleotides read TGTGCCAGCAGCTTGGGACAGGGTTTCTCAGATACGCAGTATTTT.

A note on this clone: Other DNA sequences in this sample translate to the same CDR3. The gene calls are TRBV19 and TRBJ2-7; D may be TRBD1 (5 bases). With 7 bases removed from V and 1 base from J, the gap between germline ends came to 11 bases. The CDR3 totals 13 residues. Germline-derived CDR1 and CDR2 are LNHDA and SQIVND (reference sequence). The CDR3 DNA sequence: TGTGCCAGTATGGCGGCAGGGTCCTACGAGCAGTACTTC. It is translated as CASMAAGSYEQYF.

The V call is TRBV18, the J call TRBJ2-7; tentative D call: TRBD1 (6 bases). V was trimmed by 5 bases and J by 2 bases, leaving 13 bases between them. The CDR3 sequence is 14 residues long. Looked up from germline, CDR1 is KGHSH and CDR2 is LQKENI. This CDR3 reads CASSRQEEAYEQYF. The DNA for the CDR3 is TGTGCCAGCTCAAGACAGGAAGAAGCCTACGAGCAGTACTTC.